Sequencing of this TCR beta chain was carried out in a study of T cell clonotyping in hematopoietic cell transplantation. Method: immunoSEQ multiplex PCR; TCRdb's copy keeps in-frame clones and lacks some. The repertoire includes roughly 29,000 clones, 92% of them detected once, and 9.5% to 12% sits in the top ten. Overall study findings and caveats: At the given depth, recipient repertoires were over 95% de novo clonotypes. After transplant, recipient diversity fell while pathologically expanded clonotypes grew through day 180.

CDR1 is MNHNS, CDR2 SASEGT, per germline. The CDR3 has 14 amino acids. The V end was cut by 5 bases, the J end by 0 bases, with 8 bases between. Note on this clone: The antigen remains undetermined.

Recipients were bled about 28 days pretransplant and at posttransplant days 30, 100, 180. This receptor was obtained from a female patient aged 45 to 65 who had an allogeneic stem cell transplant from a related donor, so the T cells may come from the graft donor. Some clones in this sample may be carry-over from other donors' samples. The chain has TRBV6-1 and TRBJ2-1; D is unclear. The sample consisted of PBMCs, taken 100 days after allogeneic stem cell transplant. CDR3 in amino acids: CASSTQSSYNEQFF. As DNA, the CDR3 is TGTGCCAGCAGTACACAGAGCTCCTACAATGAGCAGTTCTTC.